This T cell receptor beta chain appears in the sequencing data of a study of human T cells and chemical hapten exposure. As to this clonotype: A read error is possible here, since a much larger clone lies one base away.

Looked up from germline, CDR1 is SGHDN and CDR2 is FVKESK. With V trimmed by 2 bases and J by 1 base, 16 bases remained unmatched. The CDR3 consists of 19 residues. Specified time point: patch test 2, 6 weeks after DPC sensitization. Treatment denoted: therapeutic diphenylcyclopropenone sensitization with weekly scalp DPC. TCRdb passed the RACE reads through MiXCR, listing each CDR3 protein once. The sample lists about 82,000 distinct CDR3 sequences; 6.6% were seen once. The chain recombines TRBV14 with TRBJ1-1; 7 bases match TRBD1. The source was whole blood, collected in connection with sensitization to the hapten diphenylcyclopropenone (DPC). This sequence was found in a woman aged 30 to 39 with alopecia areata. Some clones in this sample may be carry-over from other donors' samples. As DNA, the CDR3 is TGTGCCAGCAGCCAACGCCCTACAGAGTCGACAGGGTGGAACACTGAAGCTTTCTTT. This sequence encodes CASSQRPTESTGWNTEAFF.